One and the same sample provided the 21 T cell receptor beta chains below, sequenced in a study of blood T cell repertoires in COVID-19. Method: immunoSEQ multiplex PCR; TCRdb's copy keeps in-frame clones and lacks some. Of about 52,000 clones detected, around 80% appear once; the ten largest clones hold approximately 27%. Sequenced sample: peripheral blood. These receptors came from a woman over 75 with COVID-19, enrolled during active disease.

In its sample, this clone was seen a few times. The chain joins TRBV5-1 to TRBJ2-7, with 11 positions matching TRBD2. Germline CDR1 SGHRS, CDR2 YFSETQ. V shed 4 bases and J 3 bases; nucleotides not matched to a gene: 6. This CDR3 comprises 15 residues. This CDR3 reads CASSLTSGSIYEQYF. Here the CDR3 DNA reads TGCGCCAGCAGCCTTACTAGCGGGAGTATCTACGAGCAGTACTTC.

The DNA for the CDR3 is TGTGCCAGCTCACCAACGACAGGAAACACTGAGCAGTTCTTC. This encodes CASSPTTGNTEQFF. The chain joins TRBV18 to TRBJ2-1; D may be TRBD1 (6 bases). Germline CDR1 reads KGHSH; CDR2 reads LQKENI. V was clipped by 2 bases and J by 9 bases, with 14 bases between them. The CDR3 contains 14 residues.

This chain uses TRBV14 with TRBJ2-7; no firm D call. V dropped 5 bases and J dropped 0 bases, with 11 bases sitting between them. The germline V gene has CDR1 SGHDN and CDR2 FVKESK. This CDR3 comprises 14 residues. DNA of the CDR3: TGTGCCAGCAGCTCCCCTATGAGCTCCTACGAGCAGTACTTC. Translated, it gives CASSSPMSSYEQYF. The full variable domain, completed using reference TRBV14 and TRBJ2-7, is EAGVTQFPSHSVIEKGQTVTLRCDPISGHDNLYWYRRVMGKEIKFLLHFVKESKQDESGMPNNRFLAERTGGTYSTLKVQPAELEDSGVYFCASSSPMSSYEQYFGPGTRLTVT.

The chain combines TRBV18 with TRBJ1-5, with a possible D match to TRBD1 (5 bases). CDR3 size: 14 residues. V was clipped by 4 bases and J by 0 bases, with 7 bases between them. Germline V lookup: CDR1 KGHSH, CDR2 LQKENI. The CDR3 DNA follows: TGTGCCAGCTCACAGGGGTATAGCAATCAGCCCCAGCATTTT. It is translated as CASSQGYSNQPQHF.

This clone came up a few times. The gene calls are TRBV11-3 and TRBJ1-1; 8 bases line up with TRBD1. Losses at the gene ends were 5 bases for V and 1 base for J; bases not matched to a gene: 3. This CDR3 region has 14 residues. Looked up from germline, CDR1 is SGHNT and CDR2 is YENEEA. This chain's CDR3 is CASSRDRGNTEAFF. CDR3 in DNA: TGTGCCAGCAGCCGAGACAGGGGGAACACTGAAGCTTTCTTT. Drawing the rest from reference TRBV11-3 and TRBJ1-1, the complete variable domain is EAGVVQSPRYKIIEKKQPVAFWCNPISGHNTLYWYLQNLGQGPELLIRYENEEAVDDSQLPKDRFSAERLKGVDSTLKIQPAELGDSAVYLCASSRDRGNTEAFFGQGTRLTVV.

This chain connects TRBV3-1 (or the pseudogene TRBV3-2) to TRBJ2-2; D unresolved. The germline V gene encodes CDR1 LGHDT and CDR2 YNNKEL (reference sequence). The CDR3 extends over 12 amino acids. V was clipped by 4 bases and J by 3 bases, with 3 bases between them. CDR3 nucleotide sequence: TGTGCCAGCAGCCCCTACACCGGGGAGCTGTTTTTT. Its protein product is CASSPYTGELFF.

The J gene is TRBJ2-7, the V gene TRBV7-9, with D hard to call. V gave up 5 bases and J gave up 0 bases, with 8 bases separating them. Per the germline V gene, CDR1 is SEHNR and CDR2 is FQNEAQ (reference sequence). The CDR3 spans 13 residues. CDR3 residues: CASSRDNSYEQYF. The CDR3 coding sequence is TGTGCCAGCAGCCGCGACAACTCCTACGAGCAGTACTTC.

This clone was recorded once. The chain recombines TRBV5-4 with TRBJ2-7, with a weak D call TRBD1 (6 bases). The V gene lost 2 bases and the J gene lost 2 bases, with 11 bases spanning the gap. This CDR3 is 14 amino acids long. The V gene's germline CDR1 is SGHNT and CDR2 YYREEE (reference sequence). The CDR3 sequence: CASSFETGPYEQYF. CDR3 sequence (DNA): TGTGCCAGCAGCTTTGAGACAGGACCCTACGAGCAGTACTTC.

The chain is built from TRBV11-1 and TRBJ1-3; unclear D gene. Germline V lookup: CDR1 SGHAT, CDR2 FQDESV (reference sequence). V lost 5 bases and J 0 bases, leaving 11 bases between the germline ends. This CDR3 is 15 amino acids long. The CDR3 sequence: CASSDRTRSGNTIYF. CDR3 sequence (DNA): TGTGCCAGCAGCGACCGGACTCGCTCTGGAAACACCATATATTTT.

Here the CDR3 reads CASSAIAGAYNEQFF. CDR3 DNA: TGTGCCAGCAGCGCGATAGCGGGAGCTTACAATGAGCAGTTCTTC. The V call is TRBV9, the J call TRBJ2-1, with 9 nucleotides matching TRBD2. The CDR3 spans 15 residues. The J segment lost 4 bases and the V segment lost 3 bases, leaving 5 bases of the junction unmatched. CDR1 SGDLS and CDR2 YYNGEE come from the germline V gene.

The rearrangement uses TRBV27 and TRBJ1-2; possible D gene TRBD1, 6 bases. Trimming stripped 3 bases from V and 4 bases from J, with 12 bases between. The CDR3 covers 14 residues. Germline CDR1 and CDR2: MNHEY and SMNVEV (reference sequence). The DNA of the CDR3 is TGTGCCAGCAGTTTCAACACAGGGCCCTATGGCTACACCTTC. This translates into CASSFNTGPYGYTF.

This clone turned up a few times. V is TRBV29-1 and J is TRBJ1-1; 8 bases are shared with TRBD1. The CDR3 length is 13 residues. Germline CDR1 and CDR2: SQVTM and ANQGSEA. V dropped 4 bases and J dropped 0; count of bases not matched to a gene: 1. Written as DNA, the CDR3 is TGCAGCGTTGGGGACAGGATGAACACTGAAGCTTTCTTT. It translates to CSVGDRMNTEAFF.

The gene calls are TRBV20-1 and TRBJ2-1; no definite D call. V was clipped by 6 bases and J by 9 bases, with 12 bases between them. The CDR3 is 11 residues long. The germline CDR1 and CDR2 sequences are DFQATT and SNEGSKA (reference sequence). The CDR3 is CSAPDFGEQFF. CDR3 sequence (DNA): TGCAGTGCACCCGATTTCGGTGAGCAGTTCTTC.

CDR3 bases: TGTGCCAGCAGCTTACAGGGGACAGGATATCAAGAGACCCAGTACTTC. This codes for CASSLQGTGYQETQYF. J is TRBJ2-5 and V is TRBV7-3, with 8 bases fitting TRBD1. CDR1 SGHTA and CDR2 FQGTGA come from the germline V gene. CDR3 length: 16 amino acids. The V segment lost 2 bases and the J segment 2 bases; nucleotides outside the gene matches: 7.

J is TRBJ1-6 and V is TRBV27; TRBD1 aligns across 7 bases. Germline trimming cut 5 bases from V and 5 bases from J; bases unmatched to any gene: 9. This CDR3 region has 16 residues. Germline V gene data show CDR1 as MNHEY and CDR2 as SMNVEV (reference sequence). The CDR3 loop is CASSPRAGTDNSPLHF. The CDR3 DNA is TGTGCCAGCAGTCCCAGGGCCGGGACAGATAATTCACCCCTCCACTTT.

This clone has just one count. The chain is built from TRBV19 and TRBJ2-1, with TRBD2 matching 10 bases. The CDR3 is 15 amino acids. J lost 9 bases, V lost 4 bases, and 9 bases had no gene match. Germline values: CDR1 LNHDA, CDR2 SQIVND (reference sequence). CDR3 residues: CASSTSGSFPGEQFF. DNA of the CDR3: TGTGCCAGTAGTACTAGCGGGAGTTTTCCGGGTGAGCAGTTCTTC.

The V and J genes are TRBV28 and TRBJ1-5; D is perhaps TRBD1 (6 bases). Germline loops: CDR1 MDHEN, CDR2 SYDVKM. The V and J ends lost 2 bases and 4 bases respectively, with 12 bases between them. This CDR3 has 15 amino acids. The CDR3 reads CASSLRTDINQPQHF. The CDR3, as DNA: TGTGCCAGCAGTTTACGGACAGATATTAATCAGCCCCAGCATTTT.

The rearrangement links TRBV10-3 to TRBJ1-5; 7 bases map to TRBD1. The CDR3 spans 16 residues. The trim removed 3 bases at V and 4 bases at J, leaving 9 bases unmatched. Germline V gene sequence: CDR1 ENHRY, CDR2 SYGVKD. CDR3 loop: CAISERAGGRNQPQHF. Written as DNA, the CDR3 is TGTGCCATCAGTGAACGGGCAGGGGGAAGGAATCAGCCCCAGCATTTT.

Concerning this clone itself: Compared with germline, one end of the junction differs, possibly owing to a read error. This chain joins TRBV5-1 and TRBJ2-1; 7 positions agree with TRBD2. The germline V gene encodes CDR1 SGHRS and CDR2 YFSETQ. CDR3 length: 13 residues. The CDR3 is CASSAGDVRWMLF. The CDR3 region has the DNA TGCGCCAGCAGCGCGGGGGACGTCCGATGGATGCTCTTC.

This clone appeared a single time. This chain links TRBV18 with TRBJ1-1; no clear D. Germline loops: CDR1 KGHSH, CDR2 LQKENI. V was trimmed by 1 base and J by 1 base, leaving 7 bases between them. The CDR3 contains 14 residues. The CDR3, as DNA: TGTGCCAGCTCACCACGGTCAGAGAACACTGAAGCTTTCTTT. Translation: CASSPRSENTEAFF. Drawing the rest from reference TRBV18 and TRBJ1-1, the complete variable domain is NAGVMQNPRHLVRRRGQEARLRCSPMKGHSHVYWYRQLPEEGLKFMVYLQKENIIDESGMPKERFSAEFPKEGPSILRIQQVVRGDSAAYFCASSPRSENTEAFFGQGTRLTVV.

The CDR3 protein is CASSQGKREGSEQYF. The CDR3 DNA is TGTGCCAGCAGCCAAGGAAAGCGGGAAGGGAGCGAGCAGTACTTC. The chain carries TRBV3-1 (or the pseudogene TRBV3-2) and TRBJ2-7; the match to TRBD2 covers 7 bases. Losses at the gene ends were 1 base for V and 6 bases for J; bases not matched to a gene: 9. The germline CDR1 and CDR2 sequences are LGHDT and YNNKEL (reference sequence). This CDR3 is built from 15 residues.